This TCR beta chain appears in the sequencing data of a study of T-cell reconstitution after alpha-beta-depleted transplantation in children. Preparation of the TCRbeta library was carried out with unique molecular identifiers. TCRdb re-called the PCR reads with MiXCR, one entry per CDR3 protein. The table shows about 6,100 distinct CDR3 sequences, with roughly 17% occurring only once. By proportion, this clonotype is medium-sized. The V gene's germline CDR1 is MNHEY and CDR2 SVGAGI. Deletions cut 2 bases from V and 4 bases from J, with 12 bases between. The length of the CDR3 is 15 residues. The chain recombines TRBV6-5 with TRBJ2-1; D gene uncertain. The specimen comprised PBMCs, mostly from graft donor cells, sampled 60 days after TCRalphabeta/CD19-depleted stem cell transplant. This TCR was sampled from a male patient between 10 and 17 years old who had a stem cell transplant for acute myeloid leukemia, so the T cells may come from the graft donor. CDR3 nucleotides: TGTGCCAGCAGTTACAATCGGCTCTTATACAATGAGCAGTTCTTC. Translated, it gives CASSYNRLLYNEQFF.